One sample yielded the 31 T cell receptor beta chains listed below, sequenced in a study of T cell responses to AZD1222 COVID-19 vaccine. Using immunoSEQ multiplex PCR, the repertoire was profiled, and TCRdb retains in-frame clones only, with some absent. The sample has 130,000 to 150,000 clones; over 80% are singletons. Sequenced here: peripheral blood, sampled on day 0 of MenACWY control vaccination. The receptors come from an adult in good health.

V is TRBV9 and J is TRBJ2-1, with D unresolved. Trimming cost V 2 bases and J 9 bases, with 9 bases left between them. CDR3 length equals 12 residues. In germline, CDR1 is SGDLS, CDR2 YYNGEE. For the CDR3, the DNA is TGTGCCAGCAGCGTGGGGTCTGCTGAGCAGTTCTTC. Translated, it gives CASSVGSAEQFF.

CDR3 loop: CASSQPRLAEPFSYNEQFF. As DNA, the CDR3 is TGCGCCAGCAGCCAGCCAAGGCTAGCGGAACCTTTCTCCTACAATGAGCAGTTCTTC. The J gene is TRBJ2-1, the V gene TRBV4-1, with 7 bases that match TRBD2. Germline V CDR1 and CDR2: MGHRA, YSYEKL. CDR3 length equals 19 residues. The V and J ends lost 3 bases and 0 bases, in that order; junction bases with no gene match: 14.

This chain uses TRBV4-1 with TRBJ1-4; D is ambiguous. Germline loops: CDR1 MGHRA, CDR2 YSYEKL. V lost 0 bases, J lost 10 bases, and 9 bases lay in between. The CDR3 runs to 13 residues. The CDR3 DNA is TGCGCCAGCAGCCAAGACGAACAGAGAAAACTGTTTTTT. Translation: CASSQDEQRKLFF.

The CDR3 DNA is TGTGCCTGGAGTGAAGGGACAGGGGGCTACTATGGCTACACCTTC. Residues: CAWSEGTGGYYGYTF. The chain joins TRBV30 to TRBJ1-2; 12 bases match TRBD1. Germline CDR1 is GTSNPN and CDR2 is SVGIG (reference sequence). V lost 1 base and J lost 3; bases outside the gene matches: 3. This CDR3 spans 15 amino acids.

In this sample, this clone turned up many times. The chain recombines TRBV20-1 with TRBJ1-6; 9 bases are shared with TRBD1. Unmatched junction bases numbered 6, after V lost 3 bases and J lost 9 bases. The germline gives CDR1 DFQATT, CDR2 SNEGSKA (reference sequence). The CDR3 is made up of 14 amino acids. CDR3 DNA: TGCAGTGCTAGTGAGGACAGGGGAAGTTCACCCCTCCACTTT. Its protein product is CSASEDRGSSPLHF.

The rearrangement uses TRBV6-5 and TRBJ2-7; D perhaps matches TRBD1 (6 bases). The CDR3 consists of 13 residues. V shed 7 bases and J shed 10 bases, with 20 bases lying between them. Looked up from germline, CDR1 is MNHEY and CDR2 is SVGAGI. CDR3 nucleotide sequence: TGTGCCAGCACCCCAACCGGGACACTCCTACAGTACTTC. It translates to CASTPTGTLLQYF.

The J gene is TRBJ2-7, the V gene TRBV18; D perhaps matches TRBD1 (5 bases). Germline assignment: CDR1 KGHSH and CDR2 LQKENI. Trimming left V 2 bases short and J 3 bases short, with 5 bases between. The CDR3 length is 12 residues. In DNA, the CDR3 is TGTGCCAGCTCACCAACAGGCTACGAGCAGTACTTC. As protein: CASSPTGYEQYF.

This chain uses TRBV12-3 or TRBV12-4 with TRBJ1-1; D remains unclear. This CDR3 comprises 11 residues. The V and J ends lost 7 bases and 6 bases respectively, with 9 bases between them. The CDR3 sequence is CASTYGSEAFF. Here the CDR3 DNA reads TGTGCCAGCACCTATGGATCTGAAGCTTTCTTT.

The rearrangement links TRBV12-3 or TRBV12-4 to TRBJ2-7, with D possibly matching TRBD1 (5 bases). Trimming stripped 6 bases from V and 3 bases from J, with 9 bases between. The CDR3 length is 12 residues. CDR3 bases: TGTGCCAGCAGCTTCGACAGCTACGAGCAGTACTTC. Translating gives CASSFDSYEQYF.

The rearrangement joins TRBV6-4 to TRBJ2-7, with D perhaps TRBD1 (6 bases). This CDR3 is 14 amino acids long. The V gene lost 3 bases and the J gene lost 0 bases, with 9 bases spanning the gap. The germline CDR1 and CDR2 sequences are MRHNA and SNTAGT. CDR3 loop: CASSEGTNSYEQYF. As DNA, the CDR3 is TGTGCCAGCAGTGAGGGGACAAACTCCTACGAGCAGTACTTC.

The CDR3 DNA sequence: TGTGCCAGCACCCCTGCGGGACAGTTCTCCTACGAGCAGTACTTC. Its protein is CASTPAGQFSYEQYF. This sequence joins TRBV6-5 and TRBJ2-7; possible D gene TRBD1, 7 bases. Germline CDR1 and CDR2: MNHEY and SVGAGI. The V and J ends lost 7 bases and 0 bases respectively, with 16 bases between them. This CDR3 contains 15 residues.

A single count supports this clone. A much more abundant neighbour one base away suggests this may be a read error. The chain combines TRBV28 with TRBJ2-7, with 8 bases aligning to TRBD1. Germline lookup yields CDR1 MDHEN and CDR2 SYDVKM. The CDR3 covers 13 residues. V lost 6 bases, J lost 3 bases, and 4 bases stayed unmatched. The CDR3: CASSPGQGYEQYF. CDR3 coding DNA: TGTGCCAGCAGCCCCGGACAGGGCTACGAGCAGTACTTC.

V and J are TRBV5-1 and TRBJ2-5; 9 nucleotides line up with TRBD2. CDR1 and CDR2 (germline): SGHRS, YFSETQ. The CDR3 has 16 amino acids. V lost 6 bases to trimming and J lost 5 bases; unmatched junction nucleotides: 14. This CDR3 is CASIQQPAGGPETQYF. CDR3 sequence (DNA): TGCGCCAGCATCCAACAACCAGCGGGGGGACCGGAGACCCAGTACTTC. The variable domain in full, with the rest retrieved from reference TRBV5-1 and TRBJ2-5, is KAGVTQTPRYLIKTRGQQVTLSCSPISGHRSVSWYQQTPGQGLQFLFEYFSETQRNKGNFPGRFSGRQFSNSRSEMNVSTLELGDSALYLCASIQQPAGGPETQYFGPGTRLLVL.

In this sample, this clone turned up once. The CDR3 loop is CASKRRPGQTSNQPQHF. Written as DNA, the CDR3 is TGTGCCAGTAAGAGACGGCCGGGACAGACTAGCAATCAGCCCCAGCATTTT. The chain joins TRBV19 to TRBJ1-5, with 7 bases identical to TRBD1. Germline-derived CDR1 and CDR2 are LNHDA and SQIVND (reference sequence). The CDR3 covers 17 residues. The junction had 12 bases not matched to a gene; V was cut back by 7 bases and J by 0 bases.

The chain joins TRBV19 to TRBJ1-2; no reliable D call. Trimming left V 5 bases short and J 10 bases short, with 23 bases between. The CDR3 is 15 amino acids. Germline loops: CDR1 LNHDA, CDR2 SQIVND (reference sequence). DNA of the CDR3: TGTGCCAGTAGTCAACCTCTCACACTGGCCAGCGACTACACCTTC. Translated: CASSQPLTLASDYTF.

The chain is built from TRBV19 and TRBJ1-4; TRBD1 might be the D (5 bases). Trimming took off 9 bases at V and 5 bases at J, with 25 bases between the two ends. Germline CDR1 LNHDA, CDR2 SQIVND (reference sequence). The length of the CDR3 is 17 residues. CDR3 sequence (DNA): TGTGCCAGCGCACACCCTTTCGAGGGACTGATGAATGAAAAACTGTTTTTT. Amino acids: CASAHPFEGLMNEKLFF.

This chain connects TRBV18 to TRBJ2-2; possibly TRBD1 or TRBD2 for D (5 bases each). The length of the CDR3 is 16 residues. Per germline, CDR1 KGHSH and CDR2 LQKENI. V lost 4 bases, J lost 6 bases, and 18 bases lay in between. CDR3 loop: CASSLAGTLNAGELFF. CDR3 DNA: TGTGCCAGCTCACTCGCCGGGACCCTAAACGCCGGGGAGCTGTTTTTT.

V and J are TRBV2 and TRBJ1-2; tentatively, D is TRBD1 (6 bases). The CDR3 extends over 15 amino acids. Germline V gives CDR1 SNHLY, CDR2 FYNNEI. The germline V and J ends were trimmed by 4 bases and 2 bases, with 14 bases remaining between them. The chain's CDR3 is CASSGIRGSNYGYTF. Written as DNA, the CDR3 is TGTGCCAGCAGTGGAATCAGGGGAAGCAACTATGGCTACACCTTC. Combining the CDR3 with reference TRBV2 and TRBJ1-2 gives the whole variable domain EPEVTQTPSHQVTQMGQEVILRCVPISNHLYFYWYRQILGQKVEFLVSFYNNEISEKSEIFDDQFSVERPDGSNFTLKIRSTKLEDSAMYFCASSGIRGSNYGYTFGSGTRLTVV.

This clone was recorded once. The rearrangement uses TRBV7-2 and TRBJ2-1; D is unresolved. The CDR3 is 14 amino acids. Per germline, CDR1 SGHTA and CDR2 FQGNSA. V dropped 1 base and J dropped 2 bases, with 6 bases sitting between them. The CDR3 DNA is TGTGCCAGCAGCTTAGATCGGGCCTACAATGAGCAGTTCTTC. It translates to CASSLDRAYNEQFF.

This sequence joins TRBV9 and TRBJ2-3; 15 bases are a match to TRBD2. Trimming took 4 bases from V and 6 from J; bases not matched to a gene: 9. In germline, CDR1 is SGDLS, CDR2 YYNGEE. The CDR3 covers 17 residues. In DNA, the CDR3 is TGTGCCAGCAGCCCGACCTCCGGGACTAGCGGGAGGGATACGCAGTATTTT. Protein sequence: CASSPTSGTSGRDTQYF.

This chain uses TRBV5-1 with TRBJ2-1, with 10 bases lining up with TRBD1. There are 17 residues in the CDR3. Per the germline V gene, CDR1 is SGHRS and CDR2 is YFSETQ. V shed 0 bases and J 9 bases; nucleotides not matched to a gene: 12. For the CDR3, the DNA is TGCGCCAGCAGCTTGGCGGGATTGACAGGGGGCCGGGGTGAGCAGTTCTTC. Its translation is CASSLAGLTGGRGEQFF.

The chain couples TRBV5-4 to TRBJ2-3; possible D gene TRBD1, 6 bases. The CDR3 runs 15 residues. Per germline, CDR1 SGHNT and CDR2 YYREEE (reference sequence). V was cut by 0 bases and J by 5 bases, with 13 bases left in between. The chain's CDR3 is CASSLAGIQGDTQYF. CDR3 in DNA: TGTGCCAGCAGCTTGGCCGGGATACAGGGAGATACGCAGTATTTT. The variable domain in full, with the rest retrieved from reference TRBV5-4 and TRBJ2-3, is ETGVTQSPTHLIKTRGQQVTLRCSSQSGHNTVSWYQQALGQGPQFIFQYYREEENGRGNFPPRFSGLQFPNYSSELNVNALELDDSALYLCASSLAGIQGDTQYFGPGTRLTVL.

Concerning this clone: Germline is not matched at one junction end, which may reflect a read error. This chain joins TRBV6-5 and TRBJ1-6; 10 bases are a match to TRBD1. The CDR3 is 13 amino acids. The germline V gene encodes CDR1 MNHEY and CDR2 SVGAGI. The CDR3 nucleotides read TGTGCCAGCATCCGGGACAGGGGTTCATCGATGGACTTT. This encodes CASIRDRGSSMDF.

The rearrangement uses TRBV6-1 and TRBJ1-5; 9 bases agree with TRBD1. Per the germline V gene, CDR1 is MNHNS and CDR2 is SASEGT. The CDR3 loop spans 17 amino acids. Trimming at V came to 1 base and at J to 6 bases, leaving 10 bases not matched to a gene. The CDR3 sequence is CASSEVWDRAKGQPQHF. The CDR3 DNA reads as TGTGCCAGCAGTGAAGTGTGGGACAGGGCAAAGGGTCAGCCCCAGCATTTT.

The chain links TRBV4-2 to TRBJ1-1; D gene unclear. CDR1 is LGHNA, CDR2 YNFKEQ, per germline. Trimming removed 0 bases from V and 0 bases from J, with 5 bases in between. This CDR3 is built from 14 residues. The CDR3 region has the DNA TGTGCCAGCAGCCAAGAACATCTGAACACTGAAGCTTTCTTT. This translates into CASSQEHLNTEAFF.

This chain's CDR3 is CASSPRAREQETQYF. Written as DNA, the CDR3 is TGTGCCAGCAGCCCCCGGGCAAGAGAGCAAGAGACCCAGTACTTC. The J gene is TRBJ2-5, the V gene TRBV7-8, with unresolved D. Germline CDR1 is SGHVS and CDR2 is FQNEAQ. With 5 bases removed from V and 2 bases from J, the gap between germline ends came to 15 bases. The CDR3 length is 15 residues.

This chain uses TRBV6-5 with TRBJ2-3; no clear D gene. The germline V gene has CDR1 MNHEY and CDR2 SVGAGI. V lost 0 bases and J lost 6, with 7 bases in between. This CDR3 contains 13 residues. The CDR3 region has the DNA TGTGCCAGCAGTTACTCGAGGAAGGATACGCAGTATTTT. Amino acid sequence: CASSYSRKDTQYF.

This clone was counted only a few times. The rearrangement joins TRBV7-6 to TRBJ2-7, with 8 bases aligning to TRBD2. The CDR3 loop spans 16 amino acids. The V segment lost 4 bases and the J segment 3 bases; nucleotides outside the gene matches: 11. Looked up from germline, CDR1 is SGHVS and CDR2 is FNYEAQ. DNA for the CDR3: TGTGCCAGCAGCTCCACCGTAGCGGGGTTAAGCTACGAGCAGTACTTC. It encodes CASSSTVAGLSYEQYF. The full variable domain, with the rest looked up from reference TRBV7-6 and TRBJ2-7, is GAGVSQSPRYKVTKRGQDVALRCDPISGHVSLYWYRQALGQGPEFLTYFNYEAQQDKSGLPNDRFSAERPEGSISTLTIQRTEQRDSAMYRCASSSTVAGLSYEQYFGPGTRLTVT.

This clone was counted a single time. The chain couples TRBV14 to TRBJ1-6; D gene ambiguous. The CDR3 runs 16 residues. V was cut by 3 bases and J by 3 bases, with 12 bases left in between. Germline lookup yields CDR1 SGHDN and CDR2 FVKESK. The CDR3 bases are TGTGCCAGCAGCCATGGAGGCACTCTCTATAATTCACCCCTCCACTTT. Its protein product is CASSHGGTLYNSPLHF.

The V call is TRBV19, the J call TRBJ2-2; the D gene is possibly TRBD1 (5 bases). Germline CDR1 reads LNHDA; CDR2 reads SQIVND (reference sequence). With 2 bases removed from V and 4 bases from J, the gap between germline ends came to 11 bases. The CDR3 spans 15 residues. CDR3 DNA sequence: TGTGCCAGTAGTATATTTAGCAGGGCCACCGGGGAGCTGTTTTTT. Translating gives CASSIFSRATGELFF.

The chain has TRBV19 and TRBJ1-6; tentative D call: TRBD1 (5 bases). The germline CDR1 and CDR2 sequences are LNHDA and SQIVND (reference sequence). Trimming took off 7 bases at V and 0 bases at J, with 13 bases between the two ends. CDR3 length equals 16 residues. CDR3 amino acids: CASTPGGSSYNSPLHF. CDR3 sequence (DNA): TGTGCCAGTACCCCGGGGGGGAGCTCCTATAATTCACCCCTCCACTTT.